This T cell receptor (beta chain) emerged from a study of T cell changes during pregnancy in multiple sclerosis. Generated by immunoSEQ multiplex PCR, the TCRdb table keeps only in-frame clones and is missing some. The profile covers more than 85,000 clones, with over 85% appearing a single time and more than 1.5% taken by the ten largest. The material was peripheral blood, obtained after pregnancy. This sequence originates from a female donor in good health, enrolled as a control in a pregnancy study.

The CDR3: CASNRGNTEAFF. The CDR3 DNA sequence: TGTGCCAGTAACCGGGGTAACACTGAAGCTTTCTTT. This chain uses TRBV5-4 with TRBJ1-1, with unresolved D. Trimming removed 8 bases at V and 2 bases at J, with 10 bases between. This CDR3 spans 12 amino acids. In germline, CDR1 is SGHNT, CDR2 YYREEE (reference sequence).